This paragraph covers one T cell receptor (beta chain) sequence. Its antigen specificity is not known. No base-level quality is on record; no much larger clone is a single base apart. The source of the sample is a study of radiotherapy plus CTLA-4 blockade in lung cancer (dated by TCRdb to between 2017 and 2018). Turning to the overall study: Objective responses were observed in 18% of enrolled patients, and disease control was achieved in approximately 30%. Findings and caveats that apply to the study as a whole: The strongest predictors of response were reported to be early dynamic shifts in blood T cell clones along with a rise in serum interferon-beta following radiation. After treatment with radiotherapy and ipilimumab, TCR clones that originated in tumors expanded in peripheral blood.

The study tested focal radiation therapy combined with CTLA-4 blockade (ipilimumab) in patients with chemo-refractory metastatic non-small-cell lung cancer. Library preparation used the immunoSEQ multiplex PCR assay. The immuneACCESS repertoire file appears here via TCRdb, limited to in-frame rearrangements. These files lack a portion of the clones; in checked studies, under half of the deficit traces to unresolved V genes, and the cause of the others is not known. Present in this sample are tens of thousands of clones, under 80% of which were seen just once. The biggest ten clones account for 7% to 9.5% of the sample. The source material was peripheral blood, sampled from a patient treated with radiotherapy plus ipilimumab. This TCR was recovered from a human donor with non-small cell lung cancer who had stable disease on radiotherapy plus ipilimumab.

For the CDR3, the sequence is CASSLAGVGTQYF. The sequenced DNA is TGTGCCAGCAGCTTAGCCGGGGTTGGGACCCAGTACTTC. The rearrangement joined TRBV7-9 to TRBJ2-5, with TRBD2 tentatively as D gene (5 bases match). The CDR3 goes from the cysteine to the phenylalanine over 13 residues. CDR3 DNA only is kept here, 39 bases in frame from base 1. The germline V gene (reference sequence) sets CDR1 to SEHNR and CDR2 to FQNEAQ. Relative to germline, V is 0 bases shorter and J is 7 bases shorter, with 9 bases between their ends.